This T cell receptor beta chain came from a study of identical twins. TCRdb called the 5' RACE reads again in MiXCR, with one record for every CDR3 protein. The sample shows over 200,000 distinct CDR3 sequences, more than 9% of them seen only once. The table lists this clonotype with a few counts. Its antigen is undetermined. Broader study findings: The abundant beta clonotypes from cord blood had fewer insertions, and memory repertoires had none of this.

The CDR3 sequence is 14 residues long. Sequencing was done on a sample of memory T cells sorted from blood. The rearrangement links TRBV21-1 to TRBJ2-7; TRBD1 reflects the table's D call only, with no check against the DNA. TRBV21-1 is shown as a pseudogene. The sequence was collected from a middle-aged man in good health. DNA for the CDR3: TGTGCCAGCTCACCACAGGGGGCCGCCTACGAGCAGTACTTC. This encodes CASSPQGAAYEQYF.